One TCR beta chain is described in this entry. Its antigen remains unknown. This sample stems from a study of blood T cells in healthy people across ages. Regarding the study as a whole: Comparison with aged donors showed that long-lived donors had more naive CD4+ cells and higher diversity. TCR beta diversity per million T cells fell roughly linearly with age.

Combining a sample-barcoded 5' primer with a J-beta primer mix, a second PCR ran for about 6 to 11 cycles. TCRdb itself ran the 5' RACE reads through MiXCR, one entry per CDR3 protein. The sample yields hundreds of thousands of distinct CDR3 sequences, around 24% seen once. Germline V gives CDR1 SEHNR, CDR2 FQNEAQ (reference sequence). The CDR3 length is 14 residues. The trim removed 6 bases at V and 6 bases at J, leaving 4 bases unmatched. These data were likewise used in another study, on T cells of mothers and their children. That work states: The whole RNA yield was converted to cDNA, roughly 1.5 ug per 15 ul. Slightly, though not significantly, more overlap was seen in related than in unrelated mother-child pairs.

The chain uses TRBV7-9 and TRBJ2-3; TRBD1 matches 12 bases. The sequencing sample was made of blood. This sequence was found in a boy aged 5-17 years in good health. In nucleotides, the CDR3 is TGTGCCAGCAGAACCGGGACAGGGGGCGATACGCAGTATTTT. Encoded protein: CASRTGTGGDTQYF.